These 4 T cell receptor beta chains were all obtained from the same sample, sequenced in a study of OX40 agonist ivuxolimab in advanced cancers. Generated by immunoSEQ multiplex PCR, the TCRdb table keeps only in-frame clones and is missing some. The sample records 35,000 to 45,000 clones, 82% being singletons. The sample consisted of CD4+ or CD8+ T cells sorted from blood, taken in a trial of the OX40 agonist ivuxolimab. The receptors originated from an adult with an advanced solid tumor such as melanoma, head and neck, liver or kidney cancer.

The V call is TRBV6-5, the J call TRBJ1-1; D is ambiguous. With 7 bases removed from V and 4 bases from J, the gap between germline ends came to 13 bases. Germline CDR1 reads MNHEY; CDR2 reads SVGAGI. CDR3 length equals 13 residues. The CDR3 region is CASNPPEGTEAFF. CDR3 DNA sequence: TGTGCCAGCAACCCCCCAGAGGGCACTGAAGCTTTCTTT.

This clone was counted only a few times. The V and J genes are TRBV18 and TRBJ2-1, with TRBD2 matching 7 bases. The CDR3 extends over 18 amino acids. V gave up 0 bases and J gave up 4 bases; unmatched junction bases: 12. In germline, CDR1 is KGHSH, CDR2 LQKENI. The CDR3 nucleotides are TGTGCCAGCTCACCACCGGGCGTTTCTAGCGGAGTATACAATGAGCAGTTCTTC. This sequence encodes CASSPPGVSSGVYNEQFF.

This chain connects TRBV9 to TRBJ2-3; D may match TRBD1 or TRBD2 (6 bases each). This CDR3 region has 17 residues. From germline, CDR1 is SGDLS and CDR2 YYNGEE. Trimming took 3 bases from V and 1 from J, leaving 18 bases between them. The CDR3 loop reads CASSGRSGAKGTDTQYF. In DNA form, the CDR3 reads TGTGCCAGCAGCGGCCGCTCGGGGGCGAAGGGCACAGATACGCAGTATTTT.

CDR3 coding DNA: TGTGCCAGCAGGGAAGGGGACAGCCCTTTGAGTGAAAAACTGTTTTTT. Its protein product is CASREGDSPLSEKLFF. The V and J genes are TRBV25-1 and TRBJ1-4; TRBD1 aligns across 7 bases. The CDR3 sequence is 16 residues long. Germline V gives CDR1 MGHDK, CDR2 SYGVNS. Losses at the gene ends were 6 bases for V and 7 bases for J; bases not matched to a gene: 14.